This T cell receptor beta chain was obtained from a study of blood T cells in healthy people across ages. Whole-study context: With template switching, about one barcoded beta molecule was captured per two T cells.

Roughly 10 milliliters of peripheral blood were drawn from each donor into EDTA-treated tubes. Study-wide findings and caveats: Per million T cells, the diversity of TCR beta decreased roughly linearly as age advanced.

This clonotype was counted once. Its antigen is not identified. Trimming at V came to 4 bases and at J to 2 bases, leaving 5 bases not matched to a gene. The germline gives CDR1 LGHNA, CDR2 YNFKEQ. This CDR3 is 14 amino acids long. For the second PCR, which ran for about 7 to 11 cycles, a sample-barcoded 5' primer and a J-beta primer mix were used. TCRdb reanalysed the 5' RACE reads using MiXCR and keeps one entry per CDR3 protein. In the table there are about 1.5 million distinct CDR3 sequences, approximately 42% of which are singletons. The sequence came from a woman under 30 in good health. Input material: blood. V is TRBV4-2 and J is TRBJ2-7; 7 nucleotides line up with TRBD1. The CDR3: CASSRRDSAYEQYF. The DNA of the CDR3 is TGTGCCAGCAGCCGCCGGGACAGCGCCTACGAGCAGTACTTC.